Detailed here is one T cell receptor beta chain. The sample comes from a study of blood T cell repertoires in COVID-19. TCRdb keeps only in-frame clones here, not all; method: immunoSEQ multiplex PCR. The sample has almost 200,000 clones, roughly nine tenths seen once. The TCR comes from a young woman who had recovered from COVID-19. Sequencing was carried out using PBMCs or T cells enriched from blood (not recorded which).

CDR3 sequence: CASSSTGAGANVLTF. CDR3 DNA: TGTGCCAGCAGTTCTACAGGGGCTGGGGCCAACGTCCTGACTTTC. The chain recombines TRBV28 with TRBJ2-6, with 7 nucleotides matching TRBD1. The ends lost 4 bases at V and 2 bases at J; junction bases unmatched: 2. This CDR3 has 15 residues. The V gene's germline CDR1 is MDHEN and CDR2 SYDVKM.